The clone carrying this TCR beta chain appeared many times. Its target is not known. This entry belongs to a study of CD8 T cells in ankylosing spondylitis. Study results and caveats: A TCR beta motif of several highly homologous variants seemed to mark ankylosing spondylitis blood. Matched ankylosing spondylitis synovial fluid reportedly contained a significantly enriched population of disease-linked clones. Disease-associated clonotypes exhibited CD8+ identity and were relatively infrequent in peripheral blood.

This CDR3 has 14 amino acids. From germline, CDR1 is MNHEY and CDR2 SMNVEV (reference sequence). Trimming took 5 bases from V and 5 from J, leaving 16 bases between them. Quantitative barcoded 5'-RACE was used to prepare TCR beta libraries. Via MiXCR, TCRdb re-called the 5' RACE reads, giving one row per CDR3 protein. Of 100,000 to 150,000 distinct CDR3 sequences in the sample, 9.3% were seen once. Sequenced: blood, either unsorted or a sorted T cell fraction (not recorded which). This sequence originates from a male donor with ankylosing spondylitis or in good health (not recorded which). The V gene is TRBV27, the J gene TRBJ2-7, with TRBD2 as a possible D gene (6 bases). CDR3 loop: CASSRGTPRNEQYF. CDR3 DNA sequence: TGTGCCAGCAGTCGCGGGACCCCCCGAAACGAGCAGTACTTC.